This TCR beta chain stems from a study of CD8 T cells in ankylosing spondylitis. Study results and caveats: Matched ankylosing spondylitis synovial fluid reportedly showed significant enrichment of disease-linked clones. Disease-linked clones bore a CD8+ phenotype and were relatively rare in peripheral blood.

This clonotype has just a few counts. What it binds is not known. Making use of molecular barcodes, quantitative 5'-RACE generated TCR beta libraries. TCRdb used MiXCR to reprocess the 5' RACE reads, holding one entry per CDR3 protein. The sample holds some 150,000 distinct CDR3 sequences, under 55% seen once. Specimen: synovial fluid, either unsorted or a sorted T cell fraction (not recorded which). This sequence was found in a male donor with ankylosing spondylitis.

This CDR3 is CASSVGRYTDTQYF. Here the CDR3 DNA reads TGTGCCAGCAGCGTAGGCCGTTACACAGATACGCAGTATTTT. The V and J genes are TRBV9 and TRBJ2-3; no clear D gene. The germline CDR1 and CDR2 sequences are SGDLS and YYNGEE. The CDR3 contains 14 residues. V was cut by 0 bases and J by 2 bases, with 7 bases left in between.